This T cell receptor (beta chain) was retrieved from a study of immune evolution from preneoplasia to lung adenocarcinoma. Measured with immunoSEQ multiplex PCR; TCRdb has only the in-frame clones, and not every one. This table holds 20,000 to 25,000 clones, approximately 75% found once. The CDR3 is 17 amino acids. With 3 bases clipped from V and 7 bases from J, the junction kept 14 bases outside the gene matches. In germline, CDR1 is MGHRA, CDR2 YSYEKL. This clone was seen only a few times. This sequence originates from a person between 55 and 70 years old with lung adenocarcinoma. The sample taken for sequencing was FFPE invasive lung adenocarcinoma tissue. V usage is TRBV4-1 and J usage is TRBJ1-4, with 7 bases fitting TRBD1. CDR3 sequence (DNA): TGCGCCAGCAGCCACGCTACCTCAGGGGGAAGGAGTGAAAAACTGTTTTTT. This sequence encodes CASSHATSGGRSEKLFF.